This TCR beta chain emerged from a study of blood T cell repertoires in COVID-19. Study overall: The analysed material was cDNA or gDNA that came from T cells, B-cell-depleted T cells, or PBMCs.

Authors' processing steps: Reference gene primer amplification in the assay estimated nucleated cell counts. Assay: immunoSEQ multiplex PCR; the TCRdb copy retains only in-frame clones and omits some. That table is the source of V, J and clone size, and D and trimming were worked out from the DNA. The sample has about 120,000 clones; roughly 89% are singletons. CDR1 SGHDT and CDR2 YYEEEE come from the germline V gene. This CDR3 is 13 amino acids long. Trimming cost V 0 bases and J 4 bases, with 5 bases left between them. Sequencing used peripheral blood. The receptor was isolated from a woman in her fifties or sixties with acute or convalescent COVID-19. This chain links TRBV5-6 with TRBJ2-1, with D unclear. The CDR3 DNA sequence: TGTGCCAGCAGCTTGGGCGAGTACAATGAGCAGTTCTTC. It codes for CASSLGEYNEQFF.